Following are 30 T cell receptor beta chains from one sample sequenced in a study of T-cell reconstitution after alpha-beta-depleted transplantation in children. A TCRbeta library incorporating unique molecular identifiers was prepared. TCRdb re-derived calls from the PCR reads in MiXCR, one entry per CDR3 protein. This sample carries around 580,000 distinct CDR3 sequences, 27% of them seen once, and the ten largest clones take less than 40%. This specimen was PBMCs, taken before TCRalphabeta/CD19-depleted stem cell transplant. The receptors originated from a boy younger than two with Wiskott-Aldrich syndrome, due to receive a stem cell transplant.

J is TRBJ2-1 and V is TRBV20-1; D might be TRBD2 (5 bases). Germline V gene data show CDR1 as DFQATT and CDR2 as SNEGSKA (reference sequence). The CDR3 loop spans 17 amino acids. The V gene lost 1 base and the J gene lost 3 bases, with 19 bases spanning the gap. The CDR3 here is CSARVPRTRGIYNEQFF. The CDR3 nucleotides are TGCAGTGCTAGAGTACCACGAACTAGAGGGATCTACAATGAGCAGTTCTTC.

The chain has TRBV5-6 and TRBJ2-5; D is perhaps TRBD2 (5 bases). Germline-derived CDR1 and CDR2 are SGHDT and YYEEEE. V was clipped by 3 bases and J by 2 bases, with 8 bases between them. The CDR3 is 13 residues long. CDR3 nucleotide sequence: TGTGCCAGCAGCTACTGGGAGCAAGAGACCCAGTACTTC. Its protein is CASSYWEQETQYF.

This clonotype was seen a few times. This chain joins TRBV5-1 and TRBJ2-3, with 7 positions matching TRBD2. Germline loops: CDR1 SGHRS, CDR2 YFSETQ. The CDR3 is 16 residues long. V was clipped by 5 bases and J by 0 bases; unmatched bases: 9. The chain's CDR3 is CASSIYGGTSTDTQYF. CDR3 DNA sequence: TGCGCCAGCAGTATCTACGGGGGGACTAGCACAGATACGCAGTATTTT.

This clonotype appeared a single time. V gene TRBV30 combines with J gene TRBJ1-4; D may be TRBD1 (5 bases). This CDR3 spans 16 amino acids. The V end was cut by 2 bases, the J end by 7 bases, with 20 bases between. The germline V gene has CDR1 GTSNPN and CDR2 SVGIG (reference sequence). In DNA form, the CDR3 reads TGTGCCTGGAGTACCCATACCGGGGGAGAAGGTGAAAAACTGTTTTTT. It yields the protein CAWSTHTGGEGEKLFF.

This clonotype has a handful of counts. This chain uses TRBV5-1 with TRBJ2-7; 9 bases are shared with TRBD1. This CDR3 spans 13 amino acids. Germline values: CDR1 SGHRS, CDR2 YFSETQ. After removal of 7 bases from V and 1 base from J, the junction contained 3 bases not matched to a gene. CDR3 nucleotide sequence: TGCGCCAGCTCCGGGACAGGGTCCTACGAGCAGTACTTC. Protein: CASSGTGSYEQYF.

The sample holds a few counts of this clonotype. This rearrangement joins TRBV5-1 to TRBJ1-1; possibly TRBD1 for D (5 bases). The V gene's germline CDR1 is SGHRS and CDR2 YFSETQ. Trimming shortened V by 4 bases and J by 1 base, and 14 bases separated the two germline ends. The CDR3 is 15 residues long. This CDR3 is CASSQGGWRNTEAFF. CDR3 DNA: TGCGCCAGCAGCCAGGGTGGATGGAGGAACACTGAAGCTTTCTTT.

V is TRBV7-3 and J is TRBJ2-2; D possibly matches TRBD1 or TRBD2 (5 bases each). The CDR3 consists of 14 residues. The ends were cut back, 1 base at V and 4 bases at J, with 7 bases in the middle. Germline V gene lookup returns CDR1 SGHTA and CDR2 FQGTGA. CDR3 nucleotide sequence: TGTGCCAGCAGCTTAAAGGGGACCACCGGGGAGCTGTTTTTT. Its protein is CASSLKGTTGELFF.

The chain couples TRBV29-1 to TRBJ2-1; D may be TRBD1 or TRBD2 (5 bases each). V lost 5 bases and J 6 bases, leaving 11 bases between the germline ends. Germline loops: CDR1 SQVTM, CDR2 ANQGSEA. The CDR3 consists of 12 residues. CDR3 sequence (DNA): TGCAGCGTTTTGTGGGGGAGCAATGAGCAGTTCTTC. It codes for CSVLWGSNEQFF.

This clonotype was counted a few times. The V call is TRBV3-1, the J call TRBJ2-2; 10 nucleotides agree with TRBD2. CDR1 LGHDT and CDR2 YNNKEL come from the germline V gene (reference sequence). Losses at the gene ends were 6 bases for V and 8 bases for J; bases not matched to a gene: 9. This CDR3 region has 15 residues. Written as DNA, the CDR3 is TGTGCCAGCAGTCCTAGCGGGAGTATGGGAGGGGAGCTGTTTTTT. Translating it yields CASSPSGSMGGELFF.

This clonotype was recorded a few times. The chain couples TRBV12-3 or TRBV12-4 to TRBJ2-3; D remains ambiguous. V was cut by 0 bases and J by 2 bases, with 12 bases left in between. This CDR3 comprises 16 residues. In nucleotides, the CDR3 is TGTGCCAGCAGTTTAGCCGGCGCCCCCTCCACAGATACGCAGTATTTT. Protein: CASSLAGAPSTDTQYF.

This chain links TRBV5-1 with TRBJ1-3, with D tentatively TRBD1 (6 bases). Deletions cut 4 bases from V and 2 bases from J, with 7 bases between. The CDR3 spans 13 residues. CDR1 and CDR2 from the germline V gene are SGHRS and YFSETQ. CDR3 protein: CASSKGAGNTIYF. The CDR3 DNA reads TGCGCCAGCAGCAAGGGGGCTGGAAACACCATATATTTT.

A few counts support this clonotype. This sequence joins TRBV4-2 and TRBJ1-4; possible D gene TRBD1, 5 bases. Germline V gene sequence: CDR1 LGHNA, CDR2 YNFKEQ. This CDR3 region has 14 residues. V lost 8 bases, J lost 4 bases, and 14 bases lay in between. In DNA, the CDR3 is TGTGCCAGCCGCAGAGACAGCCTTAATGAAAAACTGTTTTTT. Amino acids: CASRRDSLNEKLFF.

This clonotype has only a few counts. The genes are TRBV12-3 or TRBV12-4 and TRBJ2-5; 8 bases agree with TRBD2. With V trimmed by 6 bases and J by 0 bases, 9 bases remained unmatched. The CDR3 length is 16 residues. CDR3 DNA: TGTGCCAGCAGAGATCTGGGCGGGGGGTACCAAGAGACCCAGTACTTC. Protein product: CASRDLGGGYQETQYF.

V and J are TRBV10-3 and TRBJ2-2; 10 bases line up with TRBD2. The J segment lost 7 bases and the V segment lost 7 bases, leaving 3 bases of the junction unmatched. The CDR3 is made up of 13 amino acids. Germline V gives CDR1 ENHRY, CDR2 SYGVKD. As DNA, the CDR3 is TGTGCCATCACCGGACTAGCGGACGGGGAGCTGTTTTTT. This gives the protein CAITGLADGELFF.

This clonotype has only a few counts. CDR3 protein: CSARLGVSTIYF. The CDR3 DNA reads as TGCAGTGCTAGACTGGGCGTGAGCACCATATATTTT. This rearrangement joins TRBV20-1 to TRBJ1-3; unclear D gene. CDR1 is DFQATT and CDR2 is SNEGSKA in the germline V gene (reference sequence). This CDR3 contains 12 residues. The ends were cut back, 2 bases at V and 9 bases at J, with 11 bases in the middle.

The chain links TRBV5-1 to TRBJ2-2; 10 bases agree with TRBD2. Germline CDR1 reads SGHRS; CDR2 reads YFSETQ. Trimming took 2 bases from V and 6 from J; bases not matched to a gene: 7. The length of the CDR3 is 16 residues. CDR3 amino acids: CASSLGLADFPGELFF. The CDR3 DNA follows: TGCGCCAGCAGCTTAGGACTAGCGGACTTCCCCGGGGAGCTGTTTTTT.

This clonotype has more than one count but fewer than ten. The CDR3 region has the DNA TGCAGTGTAGGGGTTAGCGGGAGAAGGGTTGAGCAGTTCTTC. As protein: CSVGVSGRRVEQFF. J is TRBJ2-1 and V is TRBV20-1, with TRBD2 matching 9 bases. This CDR3 comprises 14 residues. Germline CDR1 DFQATT, CDR2 SNEGSKA (reference sequence). The ends lost 7 bases at V and 9 bases at J; junction bases unmatched: 13.

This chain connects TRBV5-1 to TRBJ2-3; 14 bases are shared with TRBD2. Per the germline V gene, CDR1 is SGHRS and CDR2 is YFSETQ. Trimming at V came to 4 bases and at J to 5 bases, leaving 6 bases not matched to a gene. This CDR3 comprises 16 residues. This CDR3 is CASSQGLAGVGDTQYF. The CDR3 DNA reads TGCGCCAGCAGCCAGGGACTAGCGGGAGTAGGAGATACGCAGTATTTT.

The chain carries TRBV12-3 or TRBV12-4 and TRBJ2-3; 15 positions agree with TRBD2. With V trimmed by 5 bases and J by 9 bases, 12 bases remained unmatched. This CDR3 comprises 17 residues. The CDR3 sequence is CASSPPVPGLAGGTQYF. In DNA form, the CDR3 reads TGTGCCAGCAGTCCACCTGTCCCGGGACTAGCGGGAGGAACGCAGTATTTT.

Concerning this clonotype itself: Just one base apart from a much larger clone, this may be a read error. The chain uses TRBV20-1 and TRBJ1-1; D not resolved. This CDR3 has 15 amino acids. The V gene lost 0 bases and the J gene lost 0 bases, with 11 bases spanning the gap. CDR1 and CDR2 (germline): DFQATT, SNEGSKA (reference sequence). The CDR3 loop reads CSARDNIGMNTEAFF. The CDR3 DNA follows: TGCAGTGCTAGAGATAACATAGGGATGAACACTGAAGCTTTCTTT.

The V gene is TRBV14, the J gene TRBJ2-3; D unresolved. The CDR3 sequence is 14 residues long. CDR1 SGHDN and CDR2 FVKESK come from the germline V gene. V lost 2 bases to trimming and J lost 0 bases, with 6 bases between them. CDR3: CASSQLDSTDTQYF. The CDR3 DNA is TGTGCCAGCAGCCAACTCGACAGCACAGATACGCAGTATTTT.

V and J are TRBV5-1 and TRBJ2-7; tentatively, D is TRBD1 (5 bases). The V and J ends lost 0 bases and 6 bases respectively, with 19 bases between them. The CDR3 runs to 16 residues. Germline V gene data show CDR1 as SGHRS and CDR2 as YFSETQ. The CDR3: CASSLALGQGVSEQYF. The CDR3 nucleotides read TGCGCCAGCAGCTTGGCCTTGGGGCAGGGTGTCTCCGAGCAGTACTTC.

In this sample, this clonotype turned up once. The CDR3 region has the DNA TGTGCCAGAGGATTTTGGGTAGGGGAAGACGAGCAGTACTTC. Translating gives CARGFWVGEDEQYF. This rearrangement joins TRBV6-1 to TRBJ2-7; possible D gene TRBD1, 5 bases. The CDR3 is made up of 14 amino acids. Germline V gene lookup returns CDR1 MNHNS and CDR2 SASEGT. Trimming removed 9 bases at V and 5 bases at J, with 20 bases between.

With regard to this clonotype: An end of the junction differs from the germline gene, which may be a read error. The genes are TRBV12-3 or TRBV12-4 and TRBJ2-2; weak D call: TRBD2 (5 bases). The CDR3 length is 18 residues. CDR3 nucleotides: TGTACCAGCAGTTCCGAGCGGTTCTTCTCCTCGAACACCGGGGAGCTGTTTTTT. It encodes CTSSSERFFSSNTGELFF.

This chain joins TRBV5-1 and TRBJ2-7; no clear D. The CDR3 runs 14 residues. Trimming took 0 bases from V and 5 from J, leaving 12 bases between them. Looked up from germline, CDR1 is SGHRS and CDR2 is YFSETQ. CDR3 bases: TGCGCCAGCAGCTTGGTCGGGTTAATAAACGAGCAGTACTTC. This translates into CASSLVGLINEQYF.

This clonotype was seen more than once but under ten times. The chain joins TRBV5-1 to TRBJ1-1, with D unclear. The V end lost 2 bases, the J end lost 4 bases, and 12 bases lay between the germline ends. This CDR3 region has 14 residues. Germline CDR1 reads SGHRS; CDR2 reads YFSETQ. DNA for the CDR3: TGCGCCAGCAGCTTCAGGATTGGCCGCACTGAAGCTTTCTTT. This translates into CASSFRIGRTEAFF.

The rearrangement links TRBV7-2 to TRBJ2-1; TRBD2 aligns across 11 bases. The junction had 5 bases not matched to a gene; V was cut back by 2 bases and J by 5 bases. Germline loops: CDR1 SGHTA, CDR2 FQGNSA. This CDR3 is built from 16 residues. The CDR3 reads CASSLRLAGHNNEQFF. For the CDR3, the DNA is TGTGCCAGCAGCTTAAGACTAGCGGGGCATAACAATGAGCAGTTCTTC.

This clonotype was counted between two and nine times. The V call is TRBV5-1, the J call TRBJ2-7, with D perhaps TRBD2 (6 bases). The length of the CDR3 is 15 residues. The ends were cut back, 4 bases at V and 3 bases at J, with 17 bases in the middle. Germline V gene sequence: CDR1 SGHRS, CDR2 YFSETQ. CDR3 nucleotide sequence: TGCGCCAGCAGCCCGGTGAGCGGGTCCTACTACGAGCAGTACTTC. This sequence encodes CASSPVSGSYYEQYF.

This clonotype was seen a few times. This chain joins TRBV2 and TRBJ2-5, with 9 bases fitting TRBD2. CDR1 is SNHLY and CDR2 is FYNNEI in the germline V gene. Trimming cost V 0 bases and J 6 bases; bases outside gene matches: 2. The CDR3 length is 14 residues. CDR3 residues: CASSEASGSKTQYF. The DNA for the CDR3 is TGTGCCAGCAGTGAAGCTAGCGGGAGCAAGACCCAGTACTTC.

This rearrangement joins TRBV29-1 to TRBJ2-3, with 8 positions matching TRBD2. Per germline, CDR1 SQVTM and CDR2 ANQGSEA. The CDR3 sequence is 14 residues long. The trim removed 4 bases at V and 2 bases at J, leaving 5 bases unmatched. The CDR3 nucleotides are TGCAGCGTTGCTAGCGGGCCCCACACAGATACGCAGTATTTT. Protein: CSVASGPHTDTQYF.